In its sample, the clone carrying this T cell receptor beta chain was seen once. Authors' processing steps: Researchers report that nucleated cell counts were estimated from reference gene primer amplification. Assay used: immunoSEQ multiplex PCR; TCRdb lists only in-frame clones, some missing. D and trimming come from the DNA, and the V and J calls and clone size come from that table. Among around 50,000 clones listed, less than 85% were seen once. The CDR3 totals 11 residues. This entry belongs to a study of blood T cell repertoires in COVID-19. Whole-study context: Samples came from the United States, Italy and Spain, spanning acute and convalescent COVID-19. PBMCs, B-cell-depleted T cells, or T cells provided the cDNA or gDNA that made up the material.

The V call is TRBV7-5, the J call TRBJ2-6; TRBD1, the table's D call, lacks a check against the DNA. TRBV7-5 is a known pseudogene. The source material was peripheral blood. The sequence derives from a human donor in a cohort sampled during active COVID-19. In DNA, the CDR3 is TGTGTCAGAAGCTTAAAGGGGGCTTCCCTTTTC. It translates to CVRSLKGASLF.